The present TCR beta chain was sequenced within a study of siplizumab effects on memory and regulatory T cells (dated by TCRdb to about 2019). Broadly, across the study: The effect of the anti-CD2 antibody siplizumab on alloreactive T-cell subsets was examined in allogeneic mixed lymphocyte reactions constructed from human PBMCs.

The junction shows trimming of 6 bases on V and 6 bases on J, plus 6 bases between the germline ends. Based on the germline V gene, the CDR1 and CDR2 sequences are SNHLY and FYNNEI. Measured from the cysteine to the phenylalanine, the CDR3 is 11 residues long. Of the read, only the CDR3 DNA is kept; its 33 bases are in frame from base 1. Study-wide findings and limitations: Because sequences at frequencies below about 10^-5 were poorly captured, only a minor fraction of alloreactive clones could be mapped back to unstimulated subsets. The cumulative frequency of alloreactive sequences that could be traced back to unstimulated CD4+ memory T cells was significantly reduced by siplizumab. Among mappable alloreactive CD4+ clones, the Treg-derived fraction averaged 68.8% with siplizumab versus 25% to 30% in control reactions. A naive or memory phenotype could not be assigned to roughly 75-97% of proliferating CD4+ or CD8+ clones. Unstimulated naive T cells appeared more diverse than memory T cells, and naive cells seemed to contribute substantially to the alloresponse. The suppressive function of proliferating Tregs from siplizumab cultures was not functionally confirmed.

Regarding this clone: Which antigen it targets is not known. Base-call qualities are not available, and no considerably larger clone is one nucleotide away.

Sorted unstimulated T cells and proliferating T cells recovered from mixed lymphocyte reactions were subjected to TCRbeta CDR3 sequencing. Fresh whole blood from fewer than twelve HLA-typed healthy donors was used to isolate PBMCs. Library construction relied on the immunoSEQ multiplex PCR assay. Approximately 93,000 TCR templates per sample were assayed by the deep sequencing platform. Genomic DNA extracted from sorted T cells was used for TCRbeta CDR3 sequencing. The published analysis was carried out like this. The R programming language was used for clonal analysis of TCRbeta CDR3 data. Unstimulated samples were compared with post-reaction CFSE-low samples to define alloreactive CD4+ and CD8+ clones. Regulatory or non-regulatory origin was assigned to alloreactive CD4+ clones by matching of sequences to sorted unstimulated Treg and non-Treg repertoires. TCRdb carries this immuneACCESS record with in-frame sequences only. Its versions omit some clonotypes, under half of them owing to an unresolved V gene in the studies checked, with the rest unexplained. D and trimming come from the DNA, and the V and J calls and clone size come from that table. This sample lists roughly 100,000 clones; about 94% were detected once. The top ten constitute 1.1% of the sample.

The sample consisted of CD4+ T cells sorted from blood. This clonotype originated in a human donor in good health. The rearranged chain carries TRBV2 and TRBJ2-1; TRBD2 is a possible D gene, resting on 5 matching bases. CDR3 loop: CASRGSNEQFF. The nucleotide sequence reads TGTGCCAGCAGGGGGAGCAATGAGCAGTTCTTC.